This is a list of T cell receptor beta chains from one sample in a study of T-cell memory formation after mild COVID-19. In TCRdb, the 5' RACE reads were re-called with MiXCR into one record per CDR3 protein. The sample holds 250,000 to 350,000 distinct CDR3 sequences, 13% to 15% seen once. Sequences were obtained from PBMCs or a T cell subset sorted from them (not recorded which). The receptors shown here come from a young man who had mild COVID-19 (a few samples of this study predate the infection). Cell type and time point are not known. Each CDR3 is given with its conserved first and last residue. D genes are given only for firm matches. Not all rows give a size; the values are once, few, many and, for expanded clones, a class.

v_call	d_call	clone_size	j_call	cdr3_nt	cdr3_aa
TRBV4-1	TRBD2	-	TRBJ2-3	TGCGCCAGCAGCCAAGGACTAGCGGGGGGAACGGTCACAGATACGCAGTATTTT	CASSQGLAGGTVTDTQYF
TRBV20-1	-	many	TRBJ1-1	TGCAGTGCTAGAGCGAACACTGAAGCTTTCTTT	CSARANTEAFF
TRBV5-6	TRBD1	-	TRBJ1-1	TGTGCCAGCAGCTTGTCGCAGGGGGCGGCTTTCTTT	CASSLSQGAAFF
TRBV29-1	-	many	TRBJ2-1	TGCAGCGTTGAGGGGCCCCCAGGGGCCTACAATGAGCAGTTCTTC	CSVEGPPGAYNEQFF
TRBV5-1	TRBD1	many	TRBJ2-3	TGCGCCAGCAGCTTGGCCGTGACAGGGGGCACAGATACGCAGTATTTT	CASSLAVTGGTDTQYF
TRBV5-4	TRBD1	-	TRBJ2-1	TGTGCCAGCAGCTTGGGACAGGGGAGGACGGTGGATGAGCAGTTCTTC	CASSLGQGRTVDEQFF
TRBV5-1	-	many	TRBJ2-3	TGCGCCAGCACCACCCGGCAGTACACAGATACGCAGTATTTT	CASTTRQYTDTQYF
TRBV6-5	-	few	TRBJ1-1	TGTGCCAGCAGTTACGAGCTGGGAGACACTGAAGCTTTCTTT	CASSYELGDTEAFF
TRBV25-1	-	few	TRBJ2-5	TGTGCCAGCAGTGAACTCGGGGGCCGTGGGGAAGAGACCCAGTACTTC	CASSELGGRGEETQYF
TRBV20-1	-	-	TRBJ1-1	TGCAGTGCTAGTAAGGGGGGATGGAACACTGAAGCTTTCTTT	CSASKGGWNTEAFF
TRBV4-2	-	-	TRBJ1-2	TGTGCCAGCAGCCGGACAGCGGACCGGGACGATGGCTACACCTTC	CASSRTADRDDGYTF
TRBV20-1	-	once	TRBJ2-5	TGCAGTGCTACAATATCCCCGGCCCGGACCCAGTACTTC	CSATISPARTQYF
TRBV7-2	TRBD2	few	TRBJ2-7	TGTGCCAGCAGCTTAGGGCTAGCGGGGATTGGCGAGCAGTACTTC	CASSLGLAGIGEQYF
TRBV20-1	-	few	TRBJ2-4	TGCAGTGGCAGTTTTCCTCATCTAAAAAACATTCAGTACTTC	CSGSFPHLKNIQYF
TRBV7-7	-	-	TRBJ2-1	TGTGCCAGCAGCGCGGGCCACGGAAATGAGCAGTTCTTC	CASSAGHGNEQFF
TRBV7-9	-	few	TRBJ2-2	TGTGCCAATGGCGAGGGGAACACCGGGGAGCTGTTTTTT	CANGEGNTGELFF